This record covers a single T cell receptor beta chain. What this receptor recognizes is not known. No much larger clone exists at a distance of one base, and base qualities are not known. The library relied on the immunoSEQ multiplex PCR assay. For the multiplex PCR, a mixture combining 60 forward primers for TCR Vbeta segments and 13 reverse primers for TCR Jbeta segments was used. The CDR3 region of rearranged TCR beta genes was amplified from genomic DNA by a multiplex PCR assay. The amplified TCR beta libraries were sequenced on the Illumina HiSeq System as 87-base-pair reads. In the original analysis: Across the roughly 600 repertoires, a later analysis counted approximately 83 million unique TCR beta chains, about 10 million of which were shared by at least two donors. A nearest-neighbor algorithm error-corrected the raw reads and collapsed the reads into unique sequences, merging closely related sequences to remove PCR and sequencing errors. CDR3 sequences were aligned to IMGT reference sequences to assign V, D and J gene segments. For a sequence to be retained, a match of at least six nucleotides was required to both a V gene segment and a J gene segment. A rearrangement was called productive if the CDR3 had no stop codons and remained in frame with V and J, and every other rearrangement was called non-productive. CDR3 was defined by IMGT convention, running from the second conserved V-encoded cysteine to the conserved J-encoded phenylalanine. The earlier analysis of more than 450 of the donors excluded sequences that lacked an unambiguous match to a single V gene segment. An earlier analysis of a few hundred of the donors classified V segments as functional when productive rearrangements were above 56.7% and as segregating when the standard deviation between donors was above 5%. A statistical classification framework was developed to diagnose cytomegalovirus status using the catalog of TCR beta chain sequences. V and J gene assignment, in a later analysis, came from comparing TCR nucleotide sequences with IMGT/GENE-DB human TR gene sequences. Using the TCRdist pipeline, a later analysis assigned CDR3 sequences along with most-parsimonious VDJ recombination scenarios. In a later analysis, each TCR beta chain was defined by its CDR3 amino acid sequence together with its V-gene family, and reads lacking a unique V-gene family were excluded. In a later analysis, 450 to 600 highly shared, low-generation-probability nucleotide sequences were removed to address suspected cross-contamination and a sequencing artifact. In a later analysis, a clonal expansion index was calculated for each public chain from normalized within-repertoire ranks of inferred template counts. In a later analysis, generation probabilities were computed using a VDJ recombination model fitted to out-of-frame rearrangements, and the results were checked against IGoR. In a later analysis, TCR-TCR, TCR-HLA and TCR-CMV co-occurrence was scored with hypergeometric tests, and a repertoire-size bias correction was applied to TCR pairs. In a later analysis, false discovery rates were estimated by permuting HLA or CMV assignments 20 times. In a later analysis, co-occurring TCRs were grouped with DBSCAN, and TCRdist sequence similarity was added when clustering was performed within HLA-allele-positive subsets. Co-occurrence clustering excluded repertoires with fewer than 30,000 or more than 120,000 public chains, plus five with anomalous nucleotide sharing. In TCRdb, the immuneACCESS table is reduced to in-frame sequences with V and J assigned. These tables do not hold every clone; where another copy was compared, an unresolved V gene accounts for under half, and the others remain unexplained. The V and J calls and clone size are taken from that table; D and trimming were inferred from the DNA. The sample profile shows more than 85,000 clones; under 85% of them were found once. The leading ten clones occupy 6% to 7.5% of the sample.

These data belong to a study of cytomegalovirus exposure and HLA in healthy donors (dated by TCRdb to the late 2010s). A note on the overall study: An earlier analysis of several hundred of the donors reported 250 to 350 Gb of sequence data and 100 million to 140 million unique TCR beta sequences from 150 million to 200 million T cells. High-throughput TCR immunosequencing, statistical association of individual TCRs with disease status, and machine learning were combined to predict cytomegalovirus infection status. In the later analysis, no new phenotypic data were used to find candidate immune exposures; instead, reliance was placed on TCR beta sequences and their occurrence across donors. Donor age, sex, ethnicity and CMV serostatus were compiled alongside the repertoire data. Typing coverage differed by locus: A, B, C, DRB1 and DQB1 were typed in about 620-630 donors, DQA1 in 500 to 550, DPA1 in some 570, and DPB1 in 400 to 480. An earlier analysis of approximately 630 of the donors applied high-throughput TCR beta sequencing to assess whether each TCR beta V gene segment acted as functional or pseudogenic. On average, around 230,000 unique TCR beta nucleotide sequences were sequenced per donor among a few hundred genotyped donors of the cohort, with roughly 20% of those sequences being non-productive. Of the approximately 400 genotyped donors, 65% to 90% fell in the genetic ancestry cluster associated with self-reported Caucasian donors. The study used immunosequencing to profile the T cell repertoires of approximately 640 subjects and linked those repertoires to cytomegalovirus serostatus. Along with the roughly 670-subject first cohort, a separate validation cohort of over a hundred different subjects was used. All discovery cohort repertoires had been generated on a single sequencing platform. HLA typing covered class I and class II loci at four-digit resolution. A later genetic analysis used genome-wide SNP genotypes for about 60% of the roughly 700 donors, treating that subset as a discovery cohort. Roughly five DR-DQ haplotypes were treated as single units for association and clustering because of strong linkage in the cohort. An early release that covered about 600 HLA-typed donors contained approximately 300 gigabases of sequencing data and tens of millions of unique TCR sequences. The study aimed to test whether cataloging public T cell receptors could reveal signatures of past pathogen exposure. A later analysis re-analyzed previously published TCR beta repertoires from 666 donors and added high-resolution HLA genotyping to study TCR occurrence patterns.

Looking up the germline V gene yields CDR1 SGHRS and CDR2 YFSETQ. V has 7 bases trimmed and J has 7 bases trimmed; junction bases matching no gene number 11. The CDR3 numbers 15 residues from cysteine through phenylalanine. Of the read, only the CDR3 DNA is kept; its 45 bases are in frame from base 1. The cohort was made up of roughly 670 healthy bone marrow donors. At the time of sampling, every cohort member was nominally healthy, though immune exposures that went unrecorded were likely present. The donor tested CMV seronegative and was one of the 352 seronegative cohort members. Each donor provided a peripheral blood sample, and peripheral blood mononuclear cells were used for TCR beta sequencing. Genomic DNA extraction from the blood cell samples was performed with the Qiagen DNeasy Blood Extraction Kit. Findings and caveats that apply to the study as a whole: Specific HLA alleles were associated with 16,951 TCR beta sequences at a false discovery rate of 0.05 in a later analysis. CMV serostatus was the only immune exposure information available for the cohort. Because counts were too low, approximately 15 rarely observed V segments, including chromosome 9 orphons, were excluded from the earlier analysis of several hundred of the donors. Broadly in line with IMGT annotations, most TCR beta V segments showed up in productive rearrangements about 87% or about 30% of the time in an earlier analysis of 450 to 750 of the donors. In a later analysis, HLA-associated TCR beta chains showed more clonal expansion and lower generation probabilities than non-associated chains that were equally common. Only TCR beta chains were sequenced in this cohort, and the absence of alpha or paired-chain data limited detectable features. Most TCR sequences were observed very rarely across donors, whereas some public TCRs were present in many individuals. Some IMGT-functional V segments, including TRBV6-2 and TRBV6-3, could not be told apart with the 87-base-pair reads, so those segments were excluded. According to a later genetic analysis, donors in an Asian-associated ancestry cluster had fewer N-insertions in productive TCRs than the approximately 610-donor mean. Linkage disequilibrium might explain the correlated functional status among segregating V segments, but an unknown experimental factor could not be ruled out. Three of the identified cytomegalovirus-associated TCR beta chains were confirmed in vitro to be specific for cytomegalovirus antigens. An association between a missense DCLRE1C variant and V-gene and J-gene trimming of TCR beta chains was found in a later genetic analysis and replicated in an independent cohort. Presence/absence analyses assumed roughly uniform sequencing depth across donors, an assumption that may not hold. A total of fewer than 200 TCR beta chains were listed by the study as associated with cytomegalovirus. Strong co-occurrence of HLA alleles, especially DR and DQ, made assigning TCR associations to individual alleles difficult. A later analysis found that most CMV-associated TCR beta chains appeared HLA-restricted, with HLA associations seemingly driven largely by CMV exposure. Because some donors lacked HLA typing at each locus, the association tests relied only on the typed subset. According to the authors, the approach could potentially be generalized to other disease states and immunological phenotypes. In a later analysis, the rate of TCR association differed among HLA loci, with DRB1 alleles having the most associated TCRs and HLA-C alleles having the fewest. The sequencing pipeline was judged likely to have produced a cluster of highly shared sequence variants as a technical artifact. Cytomegalovirus status was reported to be diagnosed by the classifier with high specificity and sensitivity in both the original and validation cohorts. A later analysis reported that several top co-occurrence clusters appeared linked to parvovirus B19, influenza, CMV and Epstein-Barr virus. A further reported finding was that TCR beta sequences accurately predicted the HLA-A and HLA-B alleles for most subjects in the first cohort.

The V and J genes are TRBV5-1 and TRBJ2-1; 10 bases in the middle match TRBD2. Sample: PBMCs. The clonotype originates from a man aged 18-30 years in good health and CMV-seronegative. The CDR3 region: CASGKGASGSNEQFF. In nucleotide form, the sequence is TGCGCCAGCGGGAAAGGGGCTAGCGGGAGTAATGAGCAGTTCTTC.